The next 7 T cell receptor beta chains were all read from a single sample in a study of regulatory T cells in long-lasting Graves disease. CDR3-region Arm-PCR and iRepertoire HTBI primers produced the TCR beta libraries. Each CDR3 protein is one row after TCRdb ran MiXCR on the multiplex PCR reads. The sample gives roughly 400,000 distinct CDR3 sequences, roughly 23% of which show up once; roughly an eighth is in the top ten. Time point here: persistent/refractory GD, antithyroid drugs over 5 years with positive TRAb. PBMC RNA was the source of the TCR library. Sequencing used peripheral blood mononuclear cells (PBMCs), obtained when the disease was refractory, from a patient treated with antithyroid drugs. The receptor source for this set is a female donor with Graves disease.

This sequence joins TRBV24-1 and TRBJ2-7; 10 bases agree with TRBD1. Germline V gene lookup returns CDR1 KGHDR and CDR2 SFDVKD. V was clipped by 5 bases and J by 7 bases; unmatched bases: 10. This CDR3 spans 15 amino acids. For the CDR3, the DNA is TGTGCCACCAGTGTTCCCGGGACAGGGGTCAATGAGCAGTACTTC. It codes for CATSVPGTGVNEQYF.

This chain connects TRBV19 to TRBJ1-6; 7 bases map to TRBD1. CDR3 length: 17 amino acids. Per the germline V gene, CDR1 is LNHDA and CDR2 is SQIVND (reference sequence). With V trimmed by 3 bases and J by 7 bases, 12 bases remained unmatched. The CDR3 nucleotides are TGTGCCAGTAGTATCCCCACCGGGACAGCAGAAAATTCACCCCTCCACTTT. Protein sequence: CASSIPTGTAENSPLHF.

This clonotype was recorded many times. The V call is TRBV2, the J call TRBJ2-1; 11 bases map to TRBD2. Germline CDR1 is SNHLY and CDR2 is FYNNEI. V shed 10 bases, J shed 6 bases, and the junction held 8 bases outside the gene matches. The CDR3 covers 14 residues. The CDR3 spells CAKDSGRAVNEQFF. DNA of the CDR3: TGTGCCAAAGATAGCGGGAGGGCCGTCAATGAGCAGTTCTTC.

This clonotype showed up many times. This chain joins TRBV6-1 and TRBJ2-7; 9 positions agree with TRBD1. Germline V gives CDR1 MNHNS, CDR2 SASEGT. This CDR3 spans 14 amino acids. V shed 6 bases and J 3 bases; nucleotides not matched to a gene: 6. As DNA, the CDR3 is TGTGCCAGCAGAACAGGGGGCGGTCGCTACGAGCAGTACTTC. Translated, it gives CASRTGGGRYEQYF.

This clonotype was picked up one time. A much larger clone lies one base from this, so it may be a read error. The V and J genes are TRBV12-3 or TRBV12-4 and TRBJ2-7, with D perhaps given as TRBD1 or TRBD2 (5 bases each). V lost 6 bases and J 2 bases, leaving 17 bases between the germline ends. The CDR3 loop spans 15 amino acids. Here the CDR3 DNA reads TGTGCCAGCAGCTTGGGACGAACTATACCCTACGAGCAGTACTTC. It encodes CASSLGRTIPYEQYF.

This clonotype was observed a few times. This chain joins TRBV20-1 and TRBJ1-1, with 7 bases aligning to TRBD1. The germline V gene encodes CDR1 DFQATT and CDR2 SNEGSKA (reference sequence). The CDR3 extends over 13 amino acids. Trimming removed 0 bases from V and 6 bases from J; junction bases left unmatched: 4. In DNA form, the CDR3 reads TGCAGTGCTAGAGATTTAGGGACAGCTGAAGCTTTCTTT. Translation gives CSARDLGTAEAFF.

The V and J genes are TRBV6-1 and TRBJ2-7; TRBD1 matches at 9 bases. This CDR3 region has 15 residues. The germline V gene has CDR1 MNHNS and CDR2 SASEGT. Trimming took 5 bases from V and 5 from J; bases not matched to a gene: 10. The CDR3 loop is CASSRRDRVPNEQYF. CDR3 nucleotide sequence: TGTGCCAGCAGTCGCCGGGACAGGGTGCCCAACGAGCAGTACTTC.